This is a list of T cell receptor beta chains from one sample in a study of memory CD4+ T cells and cytomegalovirus serostatus. Produced via immunoSEQ multiplex PCR; TCRdb's table is partial and in-frame only. This table has about 62,000 clones, 75% to 80% appearing once. The material sequenced was memory CD4+ T cells from blood. These receptors originate from an adult in good health and CMV-seropositive. The CDR3 runs from the conserved cysteine through the conserved F or W. D genes are given only for firm matches. Expanded clones are given a class, and other clones once, few, many or no size at all.

V: TRBV5-5
D: .
size: .
J: TRBJ2-3
DNA: TGTGCCAGCTCCTCCCTCCCACTAGCATCTACGCAGTATTTT
CDR3: CASSSLPLASTQYF

V: TRBV28
D: TRBD1
size: .
J: TRBJ2-3
DNA: TGTGCCAGCAGTTTCCCGAGGACAGGGAATACAGATACGCAGTATTTT
CDR3: CASSFPRTGNTDTQYF

V: TRBV28
D: .
size: .
J: TRBJ2-5
DNA: TGTGCCAGCAGTGGTATAGCCCGAGAGACCCAGTACTTC
CDR3: CASSGIARETQYF

V: TRBV19
D: TRBD1
size: .
J: TRBJ1-1
DNA: TGTGCCAGTACCACAAATTCAATTAACAGGGGAACTGAAGCTTTCTTT
CDR3: CASTTNSINRGTEAFF

V: TRBV7-8
D: .
size: .
J: TRBJ1-3
DNA: TGTGCCAGCAGCTTAGGGGCTAACTCTGGAAACACCATATATTTT
CDR3: CASSLGANSGNTIYF

V: TRBV27
D: .
size: .
J: TRBJ2-3
DNA: TGTGCCAGCAGCCTCGAGCAAGACACAGTTACGCAGTATTTT
CDR3: CASSLEQDTVTQYF

V: TRBV28
D: .
size: .
J: TRBJ1-5
DNA: TGTGCCAGCAGTTTATACGTGTCGGGGGCTCTACAGCCCCAGCATTTT
CDR3: CASSLYVSGALQPQHF

V: TRBV6-1
D: .
size: .
J: TRBJ1-1
DNA: TGTGCCAGCAGTGACGAACAGGGAAGGGGGAACACTGAAGCTTTCTTT
CDR3: CASSDEQGRGNTEAFF

V: TRBV15
D: .
size: .
J: TRBJ2-7
DNA: TGTGCCACCAGCAGAGATCGAGGCGAGCAGTACTTC
CDR3: CATSRDRGEQYF

V: TRBV6-6
D: .
size: .
J: TRBJ1-5
DNA: TGTGCCAGCCGACCCTTTGGGAGTCAGCCCCAGCATTTT
CDR3: CASRPFGSQPQHF

V: TRBV29-1
D: .
size: .
J: TRBJ1-1
DNA: TGCAGCGCTACAATGACAGGGAACACTGAAGCTTTCTTT
CDR3: CSATMTGNTEAFF

V: TRBV4-1
D: TRBD2
size: .
J: TRBJ2-2
DNA: TGCGCCAGCAGCCTGGGACTAGCGGGAGTTCGCACCGGGGAGCTGTTTTTT
CDR3: CASSLGLAGVRTGELFF

V: TRBV18
D: .
size: .
J: TRBJ2-7
DNA: TGTGCCAGCTCGTCGGACAGCTACGAGCAGTACTTC
CDR3: CASSSDSYEQYF

V: TRBV11-2
D: .
size: .
J: TRBJ1-1
DNA: TGTGCCAGCAGCTTAGTAAGGGTCCGAGGGAACACTGAAGCTTTCTTT
CDR3: CASSLVRVRGNTEAFF

V: TRBV7-9
D: .
size: few
J: TRBJ2-7
DNA: TGTGCCAGCAGGAGCAGGTATAGGGAAGGCAATCGATCGGACGAGCAGTACTTC
CDR3: CASRSRYREGNRSDEQYF

V: TRBV2
D: TRBD1
size: .
J: TRBJ1-6
DNA: TGTGCCAGCACCCTAAGACGACAGGGACAATCACCCCTCCACTTT
CDR3: CASTLRRQGQSPLHF

V: TRBV7-8
D: .
size: once
J: TRBJ2-7
DNA: TGTGCCAGCAGCCAACGAGGTGAGGACGAGCAGTACTTC
CDR3: CASSQRGEDEQYF

V: TRBV30
D: .
size: .
J: TRBJ2-1
DNA: TGTGCCTGGGGGGGCGTTTACGGTGAGCAGTTCTTC
CDR3: CAWGGVYGEQFF

V: TRBV11-2
D: .
size: .
J: TRBJ2-7
DNA: TGTGCCAGCAGCGGACGAATTGGGGGCCAGGGGGAGCAGTACTTC
CDR3: CASSGRIGGQGEQYF

V: TRBV27
D: TRBD2
size: .
J: TRBJ2-7
DNA: TGTGCCAGCAGCGGGACTAGCGGGCGTAGGACCTACGAGCAGTACTTC
CDR3: CASSGTSGRRTYEQYF

V: TRBV21-1
D: .
size: once
J: TRBJ1-4
DNA: TGTGCCAACCGCAGGGGGTGGGAAAAACTGTTTTTT
CDR3: CANRRGWEKLFF

V: TRBV6-5
D: .
size: once
J: TRBJ1-6
DNA: TGTGCCAGCAGTGGGGACCTGAATTCACCCCTCCACTTT
CDR3: CASSGDLNSPLHF

V: TRBV10-3
D: .
size: .
J: TRBJ2-5
DNA: TGTGCCATCAGTTCCGCCGGAGGGGGCGAGGAGACCCAGTACTTC
CDR3: CAISSAGGGEETQYF

V: TRBV6-1
D: TRBD1
size: .
J: TRBJ2-2
DNA: TGTGCCAGCATAAAGGAACAGGGGTTGGCCGGGGAGCTGTTTTTT
CDR3: CASIKEQGLAGELFF

V: TRBV7-2
D: .
size: .
J: TRBJ2-3
DNA: TGTGCCAGCAGCTTTGCCCCGACAGATACGCAGTATTTT
CDR3: CASSFAPTDTQYF

V: TRBV28
D: TRBD1
size: few
J: TRBJ1-4
DNA: TGTGCCAGCAGTCGACAGGGAAGGGAAAAACTGTTTTTT
CDR3: CASSRQGREKLFF

V: TRBV19
D: .
size: .
J: TRBJ2-1
DNA: TGTGCCAGTAGTATCGGCAGGGTCAATGAGCAGTTCTTC
CDR3: CASSIGRVNEQFF

V: TRBV7-8
D: TRBD2
size: .
J: TRBJ2-5
DNA: TGTGCCAGCAGCTTAAGACTAGCGGGAGGAGAAGAGACCCAGTACTTC
CDR3: CASSLRLAGGEETQYF

V: TRBV30
D: TRBD1
size: .
J: TRBJ1-5
DNA: TGTGCCTGGAGCCACCCCCCCTACAGGGGGCTTCGGGATAGCAATCAGCCCCAGCATTTT
CDR3: CAWSHPPYRGLRDSNQPQHF

V: TRBV7-2
D: .
size: few
J: TRBJ2-3
DNA: TGTGCCAGCAGCTCCCACACAGATACGCAGTATTTT
CDR3: CASSSHTDTQYF

V: TRBV19
D: .
size: .
J: TRBJ1-4
DNA: TGTGCCAGTAGTATGGGTCCCATGAATGAAAAACTGTTTTTT
CDR3: CASSMGPMNEKLFF

V: TRBV7-3
D: TRBD2
size: .
J: TRBJ2-2
DNA: TGTGCCAGCAGCCCTTCGGGAGGGTATAACGCCGGGGAGCTGTTTTTT
CDR3: CASSPSGGYNAGELFF

V: TRBV5-1
D: TRBD1
size: few
J: TRBJ2-1
DNA: TGCGCCAGCAGCGTCGGGACAGGGCGAGTGAGTGAGCAGTTCTTC
CDR3: CASSVGTGRVSEQFF

V: TRBV13
D: .
size: .
J: TRBJ1-2
DNA: TGTGCCAGCACCATGGGAGGGGAGGACTATGGCTACACCTTC
CDR3: CASTMGGEDYGYTF

V: TRBV5-5
D: .
size: .
J: TRBJ1-6
DNA: TGTGCCAGCAGCTTGGCGTTCTATAATTCACCCCTCCACTTT
CDR3: CASSLAFYNSPLHF

V: TRBV4-1
D: .
size: .
J: TRBJ2-3
DNA: TGCGCCAGCAGCCAAGATGGGGGCCCCTTAAGCACAGATACGCAGTATTTT
CDR3: CASSQDGGPLSTDTQYF

V: TRBV2
D: .
size: .
J: TRBJ1-4
DNA: TGTGCCAGCAGTCGTGACCAGGGTGTGAGTGAAAAACTGTTTTTT
CDR3: CASSRDQGVSEKLFF

V: TRBV10-3
D: .
size: .
J: TRBJ1-3
DNA: TGTGCCATCAGCTCAGGGGCCTCTGGAAACACCATATATTTT
CDR3: CAISSGASGNTIYF

V: TRBV28
D: .
size: .
J: TRBJ2-7
DNA: TGTGCCAGCAGTACCCCCCTAGGTGGCTCCTACGAGCAGTACTTC
CDR3: CASSTPLGGSYEQYF

V: TRBV28
D: .
size: .
J: TRBJ1-2
DNA: TGTGCCAGCAGTTTAGAACTTTATGGCTACACCTTC
CDR3: CASSLELYGYTF

V: TRBV7-2
D: .
size: .
J: TRBJ1-2
DNA: TGTGCCAGCAGCCTAGACCCTAGATCCAAGGGCTACACCTTC
CDR3: CASSLDPRSKGYTF

V: TRBV6-5
D: .
size: few
J: TRBJ1-6
DNA: TGTGCCAGCAAACAGGGAAATTCACCCCTCCACTTT
CDR3: CASKQGNSPLHF

V: TRBV6-1
D: .
size: .
J: TRBJ2-2
DNA: TGTGCCAGCAGTGAAGTCAGGGCGAACACCGGGGAGCTGTTTTTT
CDR3: CASSEVRANTGELFF

V: TRBV18
D: .
size: .
J: TRBJ1-5
DNA: TGTGCCAGCTCACTTCAGGGTCGTCAGCCCCAGCATTTT
CDR3: CASSLQGRQPQHF

V: TRBV5-1
D: TRBD1
size: .
J: TRBJ2-7
DNA: TGCGCCAGCAGCCGACAGGGAACCTACGAGCAGTACTTC
CDR3: CASSRQGTYEQYF

V: TRBV10-3
D: TRBD1
size: .
J: TRBJ2-7
DNA: TGTGCCATCAGTGAGGGTCCACAGGGGGTAGTTAACGAGCAGTACTTC
CDR3: CAISEGPQGVVNEQYF

V: TRBV5-6
D: .
size: .
J: TRBJ2-7
DNA: TGTGCCAGCAGGGCCACCGGGAGCTCCTACGAGCAGTACTTC
CDR3: CASRATGSSYEQYF

V: TRBV6-6
D: .
size: many
J: TRBJ2-6
DNA: TGTGCCAGCAGACCAAACGGGGATGCGAGCGTCCTGACTTTC
CDR3: CASRPNGDASVLTF

V: TRBV2
D: .
size: few
J: TRBJ1-5
DNA: TGTGCCAGCAGCGCCGCTAATAGCAATCAGCCCCAGCATTTT
CDR3: CASSAANSNQPQHF

V: TRBV5-4
D: .
size: once
J: TRBJ2-1
DNA: TGTGCCAGCAGCTTGGGAGGGGCATACAATGAGCAGTTCTTC
CDR3: CASSLGGAYNEQFF

V: TRBV30
D: .
size: .
J: TRBJ1-1
DNA: TGTGCCTGGGGGGGGTCGAGCTCGCGTGGAGCTTTCTTT
CDR3: CAWGGSSSRGAFF

V: TRBV7-9
D: .
size: .
J: TRBJ2-6
DNA: TGTGCCAGCAGCGCCGGGGCCAACGTCCTGACTTTC
CDR3: CASSAGANVLTF

V: TRBV14
D: TRBD2
size: .
J: TRBJ2-1
DNA: TGTGCCAGCAAACCGGGACTAGCGGCTTTAAGCTCCTACAATGAGCAGTTCTTC
CDR3: CASKPGLAALSSYNEQFF

V: TRBV7-2
D: .
size: .
J: TRBJ1-3
DNA: TGTGCCAGCAGCCGGGGACGGACCTCTGGAAACACCATATATTTT
CDR3: CASSRGRTSGNTIYF

V: TRBV19
D: .
size: .
J: TRBJ1-4
DNA: TGTGCCAGTAGTGCGCGACGGTCAACTAATGAAAAACTGTTTTTT
CDR3: CASSARRSTNEKLFF